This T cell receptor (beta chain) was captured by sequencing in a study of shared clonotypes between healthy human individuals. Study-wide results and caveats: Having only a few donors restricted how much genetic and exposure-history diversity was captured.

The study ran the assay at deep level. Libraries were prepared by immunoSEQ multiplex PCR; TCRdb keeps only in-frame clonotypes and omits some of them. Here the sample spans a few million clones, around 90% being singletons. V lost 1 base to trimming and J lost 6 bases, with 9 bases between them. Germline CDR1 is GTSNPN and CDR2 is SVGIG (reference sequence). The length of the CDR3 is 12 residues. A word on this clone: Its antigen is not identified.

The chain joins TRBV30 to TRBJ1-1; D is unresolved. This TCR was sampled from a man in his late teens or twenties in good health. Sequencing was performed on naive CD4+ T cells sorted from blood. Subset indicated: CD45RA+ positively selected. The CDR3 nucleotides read TGTGCCTGGAGTGGCAGAGTCCCTGAAGCTTTCTTT. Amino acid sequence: CAWSGRVPEAFF.